The 19 T cell receptor beta chains given below trace back to one sample, sequenced in a study of identical twins. MiXCR, run by TCRdb on the 5' RACE reads, gives a single entry per CDR3 protein. The sample yields under 450,000 distinct CDR3 sequences, around 20% seen once. The sample was naive T cells sorted from blood. The receptors derive from a man aged 45 to 65 in good health.

Many counts were recorded for this clonotype. V gene TRBV6-2 or TRBV6-3 combines with J gene TRBJ2-3, with D uncertain. Trimming pared 5 bases from V and 3 bases from J, leaving 18 bases between. CDR3 length equals 16 residues. Germline CDR1 reads MNHEY; CDR2 reads SVGEGT. The CDR3 loop is CASSLSELTPTDTQYF. CDR3 bases: TGTGCCAGCAGTCTTTCCGAACTCACCCCGACAGATACGCAGTATTTT.

Notes on this clonotype: The CDR3 does not close with the conserved phenylalanine or tryptophan, likely indicating a read error. CDR3 nucleotides: TGCGCCAGCAGCTTGGGGAGCGGGGGGGTATCCTACAATGAGCAGTTCTTG. Encoded protein: CASSLGSGGVSYNEQFL. The chain couples TRBV5-1 to TRBJ2-1, with TRBD2 matching 10 bases. Germline V gives CDR1 SGHRS, CDR2 YFSETQ. The V gene end was trimmed by 0 bases and the J gene end by 1 base; junction bases not matched to a gene: 4. There are 17 residues in the CDR3.

This clonotype occurred many times. This chain uses TRBV20-1 with TRBJ2-1, with 10 bases lining up with TRBD2. V trimming: 7 bases; J trimming: 5 bases; junction bases outside the gene matches: 11. This CDR3 region has 15 residues. CDR1 and CDR2 (germline): DFQATT, SNEGSKA (reference sequence). This CDR3 reads CSGLRRTSGNNEQFF. CDR3 nucleotide sequence: TGCAGTGGCCTGCGTAGGACTAGCGGAAACAATGAGCAGTTCTTC.

This clonotype has a count of ten or more. V usage is TRBV5-1 and J usage is TRBJ1-1, with TRBD1 matching 7 bases. V lost 4 bases to trimming and J lost 0 bases; unmatched junction nucleotides: 12. This CDR3 has 17 residues. Looked up from germline, CDR1 is SGHRS and CDR2 is YFSETQ. The CDR3 region is CASSPRLMDRLNTEAFF. Here the CDR3 DNA reads TGCGCCAGCAGCCCGCGACTAATGGACAGGTTGAACACTGAAGCTTTCTTT.

There are many counts of this clonotype. The chain uses TRBV24-1 and TRBJ2-1; D is perhaps TRBD1 (5 bases). CDR3 size: 13 residues. V lost 9 bases, J lost 5 bases, and 13 bases lay in between. In germline, CDR1 is KGHDR, CDR2 SFDVKD. The CDR3, as DNA: TGTGCCACCTCCTCGGACACAAACAATGAGCAGTTCTTC. Encoded protein: CATSSDTNNEQFF.

This clonotype was detected many times. CDR3 in amino acids: CASSPTRGGEETQYF. As DNA, the CDR3 is TGTGCCAGCAGTCCTACTAGGGGCGGGGAAGAGACCCAGTACTTC. The V call is TRBV12-3 or TRBV12-4, the J call TRBJ2-5; TRBD2 might be the D (6 bases). This CDR3 contains 15 residues. The ends were cut back, 5 bases at V and 3 bases at J, with 16 bases in the middle.

In its sample, this clonotype was seen a few times. The genes are TRBV27 and TRBJ2-7, with D possibly TRBD1 on 5 matching bases. This CDR3 region has 15 residues. Germline V gene sequence: CDR1 MNHEY, CDR2 SMNVEV (reference sequence). V was pared by 0 bases and J by 2 bases, with 11 bases between. CDR3 region: CASSLSAGPTYEQYF. CDR3 sequence (DNA): TGTGCCAGCAGTTTATCGGCAGGGCCAACCTACGAGCAGTACTTC.

This clonotype has ten or more counts. The V and J genes are TRBV3-1 and TRBJ2-3; D gene uncertain. The CDR3 loop spans 12 amino acids. Trimming stripped 2 bases from V and 5 bases from J, with 5 bases between. Germline V gene data show CDR1 as LGHDT and CDR2 as YNNKEL (reference sequence). The CDR3 here is CASSQTLDTQYF. CDR3 coding DNA: TGTGCCAGCAGCCAAACGCTAGATACGCAGTATTTT.

The CDR3, as DNA: TGTGCCAGCAGCTCGTCCGGGGAGGAATTCGATGAGCAGTTCTTC. Its translation is CASSSSGEEFDEQFF. The gene calls are TRBV7-9 and TRBJ2-1; possibly TRBD2 for D (6 bases). V lost 4 bases and J lost 8, with 18 bases in between. The CDR3 runs 15 residues. Germline assignment: CDR1 SEHNR and CDR2 FQNEAQ (reference sequence).

In its sample, this clonotype was seen a few times. This chain joins TRBV9 and TRBJ2-1, with D maybe TRBD2 (5 bases). The V end was cut by 4 bases, the J end by 0 bases, with 14 bases between. In germline, CDR1 is SGDLS, CDR2 YYNGEE. The CDR3 totals 16 residues. The CDR3 DNA reads TGTGCCAGCAGCCCCCCTCCTGGGAGCTCCTACAATGAGCAGTTCTTC. It translates to CASSPPPGSSYNEQFF.

Only a few counts were recorded for this clonotype. The junction does not match germline at one end; this may be a read error. The rearrangement uses TRBV5-1 and TRBJ2-7; either TRBD1 or TRBD2 may supply D (9 bases each). Germline V gene data show CDR1 as SGHRS and CDR2 as YFSETQ. The CDR3 loop spans 19 amino acids. The CDR3 loop is CASSSPGTGPSGETYAQYF. The CDR3 coding sequence is TGCGCCAGCAGCTCCCCCGGGACAGGGCCTAGCGGGGAGACCTACGCGCAGTACTTC.

V gene TRBV4-3 combines with J gene TRBJ2-2, with 13 bases matching TRBD2. The CDR3 spans 17 residues. Per the germline V gene, CDR1 is LGHNA and CDR2 is YSLEER. With 4 bases clipped from V and 6 bases from J, the junction kept 8 bases outside the gene matches. The CDR3 DNA is TGCGCCAGCAGCCTTTCCCTACTAGCGGGGGGGCCCGGGGAGCTGTTTTTT. Encoded protein: CASSLSLLAGGPGELFF.

This clonotype was observed a handful of times. The genes are TRBV20-1 and TRBJ2-2; 7 bases fit TRBD2. The J segment lost 1 base and the V segment lost 0 bases, leaving 2 bases of the junction unmatched. CDR1 and CDR2 from the germline V gene are DFQATT and SNEGSKA (reference sequence). This CDR3 comprises 15 residues. In DNA, the CDR3 is TGCAGTGCTAGAGATCCGGGAGGGAACACCGGGGAGCTGTTTTTT. Translation gives CSARDPGGNTGELFF.

This clonotype was detected only a few times. This chain connects TRBV5-4 to TRBJ1-3, with D uncertain. V lost 0 bases, J lost 0 bases, and 13 bases lay in between. Germline V CDR1 and CDR2: SGHNT, YYREEE (reference sequence). The CDR3 has 17 amino acids. The CDR3 loop reads CASSLDGRKSSGNTIYF. The CDR3 bases are TGTGCCAGCAGCTTGGATGGCAGAAAGAGCTCTGGAAACACCATATATTTT.

This clonotype was counted at least ten times. This chain uses TRBV20-1 with TRBJ2-3; 12 bases fit TRBD2. The CDR3 runs 22 residues. Germline assignment: CDR1 DFQATT and CDR2 SNEGSKA (reference sequence). V lost 1 base and J lost 2; bases outside the gene matches: 22. The CDR3 bases are TGCAGTGCTAGAGCTTCGAGACTAGCGGGAGATGACACCCTATATACCACAGATACGCAGTATTTT. Its protein product is CSARASRLAGDDTLYTTDTQYF.

DNA for the CDR3: TGCAGTGCTAGCGGCAGGGGACCAGATACGCAGTATTTT. Translation: CSASGRGPDTQYF. The chain has TRBV20-1 and TRBJ2-3; the D gene is possibly TRBD1 (6 bases). Looked up from germline, CDR1 is DFQATT and CDR2 is SNEGSKA (reference sequence). The V gene lost 3 bases and the J gene lost 4 bases, with 11 bases spanning the gap. The length of the CDR3 is 13 residues.

The V call is TRBV2, the J call TRBJ2-1, with 7 bases that match TRBD2. The CDR3 totals 16 residues. Germline V gene lookup returns CDR1 SNHLY and CDR2 FYNNEI. The V gene end was trimmed by 3 bases and the J gene end by 10 bases; junction bases not matched to a gene: 15. The CDR3 sequence: CASSEAGAPYFPEQFF. Written as DNA, the CDR3 is TGTGCCAGCAGTGAGGCGGGAGCGCCCTATTTTCCCGAGCAGTTCTTC. The full variable domain, in which reference TRBV2 and TRBJ2-1 provide the parts outside the CDR3, is EPEVTQTPSHQVTQMGQEVILRCVPISNHLYFYWYRQILGQKVEFLVSFYNNEISEKSEIFDDQFSVERPDGSNFTLKIRSTKLEDSAMYFCASSEAGAPYFPEQFFGPGTRLTVL.

This chain connects TRBV14 to TRBJ2-2; D is perhaps TRBD1 (5 bases). The V end was cut by 0 bases, the J end by 6 bases, with 17 bases between. Germline V gene lookup returns CDR1 SGHDN and CDR2 FVKESK. The CDR3 runs 17 residues. CDR3 in DNA: TGTGCCAGCAGCCAAGATTTGGCAGGGCTATCCCCCGGGGAGCTGTTTTTT. Its protein product is CASSQDLAGLSPGELFF.

There are a few counts of this clonotype. This chain joins TRBV29-1 and TRBJ1-6, with TRBD1 matching 8 bases. Germline V gene data show CDR1 as SQVTM and CDR2 as ANQGSEA. CDR3 length: 14 amino acids. J lost 5 bases, V lost 6 bases, and 6 bases had no gene match. CDR3 sequence reads: CSVRQGRDNSPLHF. DNA for the CDR3: TGCAGCGTCAGACAGGGGCGGGATAATTCACCCCTCCACTTT.